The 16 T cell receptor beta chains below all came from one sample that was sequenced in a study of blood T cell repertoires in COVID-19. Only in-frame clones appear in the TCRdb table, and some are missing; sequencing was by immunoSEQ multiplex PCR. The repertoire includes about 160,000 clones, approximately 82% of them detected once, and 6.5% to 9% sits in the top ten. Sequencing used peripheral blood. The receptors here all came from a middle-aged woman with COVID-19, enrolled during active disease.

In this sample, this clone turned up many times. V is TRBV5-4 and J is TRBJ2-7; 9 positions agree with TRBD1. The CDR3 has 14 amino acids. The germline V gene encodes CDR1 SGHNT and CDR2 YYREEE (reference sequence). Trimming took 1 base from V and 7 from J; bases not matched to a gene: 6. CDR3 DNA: TGTGCCAGCAGCTTGAGGGACAGGGCGCAAGAGCAGTACTTC. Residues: CASSLRDRAQEQYF.

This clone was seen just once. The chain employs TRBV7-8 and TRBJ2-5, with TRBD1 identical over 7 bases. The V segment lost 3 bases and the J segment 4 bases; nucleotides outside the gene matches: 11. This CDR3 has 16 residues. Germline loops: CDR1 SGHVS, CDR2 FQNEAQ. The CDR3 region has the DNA TGTGCCAGCAGCTTCTCCCGAGGGGGCGGCTTAGAGACCCAGTACTTC. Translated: CASSFSRGGGLETQYF. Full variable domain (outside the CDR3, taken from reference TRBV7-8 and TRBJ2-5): GAGVSQSPRYKVAKRGQDVALRCDPISGHVSLFWYQQALGQGPEFLTYFQNEAQLDKSGLPSDRFFAERPEGSVSTLKIQRTQQEDSAVYLCASSFSRGGGLETQYFGPGTRLLVL.

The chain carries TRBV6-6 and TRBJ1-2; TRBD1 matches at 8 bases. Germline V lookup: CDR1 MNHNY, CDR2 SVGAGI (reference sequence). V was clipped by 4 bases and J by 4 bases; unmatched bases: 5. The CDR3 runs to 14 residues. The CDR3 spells CASSFNRGIYGYTF. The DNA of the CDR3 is TGTGCCAGCAGTTTCAACAGGGGGATCTATGGCTACACCTTC.

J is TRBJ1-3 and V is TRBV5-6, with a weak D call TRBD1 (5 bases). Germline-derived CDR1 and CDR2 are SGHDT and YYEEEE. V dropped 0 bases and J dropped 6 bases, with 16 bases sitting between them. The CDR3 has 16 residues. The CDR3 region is CASSLAGGPGQNTIYF. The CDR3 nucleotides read TGTGCCAGCAGCTTGGCCGGGGGTCCCGGTCAAAACACCATATATTTT.

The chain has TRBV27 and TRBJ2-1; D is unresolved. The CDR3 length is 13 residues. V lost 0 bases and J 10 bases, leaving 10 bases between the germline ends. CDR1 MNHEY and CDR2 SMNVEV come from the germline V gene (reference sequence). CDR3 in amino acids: CASSLSEETEQFF. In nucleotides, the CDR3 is TGTGCCAGCAGTTTATCCGAGGAGACCGAGCAGTTCTTC.

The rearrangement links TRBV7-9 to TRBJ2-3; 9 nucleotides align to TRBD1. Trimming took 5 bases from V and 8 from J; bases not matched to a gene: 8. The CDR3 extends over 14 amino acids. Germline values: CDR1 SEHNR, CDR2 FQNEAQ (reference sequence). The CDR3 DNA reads TGTGCCAGCAGCCCCGGGACAGGGAGGGTTACGCAGTATTTT. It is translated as CASSPGTGRVTQYF.

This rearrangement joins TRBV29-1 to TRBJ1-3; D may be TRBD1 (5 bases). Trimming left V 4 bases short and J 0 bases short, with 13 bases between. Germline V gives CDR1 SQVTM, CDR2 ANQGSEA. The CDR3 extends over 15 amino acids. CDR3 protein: CSVGLLRDSGNTIYF. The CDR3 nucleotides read TGCAGCGTTGGACTTCTCAGGGACTCTGGAAACACCATATATTTT.

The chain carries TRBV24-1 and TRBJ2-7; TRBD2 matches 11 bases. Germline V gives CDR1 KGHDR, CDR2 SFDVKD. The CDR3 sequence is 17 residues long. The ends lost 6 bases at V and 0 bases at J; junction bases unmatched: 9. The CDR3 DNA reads TGTGCCACCAGTAGGATAGCGGGAGGGCTAAGCTCCTACGAGCAGTACTTC. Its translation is CATSRIAGGLSSYEQYF.

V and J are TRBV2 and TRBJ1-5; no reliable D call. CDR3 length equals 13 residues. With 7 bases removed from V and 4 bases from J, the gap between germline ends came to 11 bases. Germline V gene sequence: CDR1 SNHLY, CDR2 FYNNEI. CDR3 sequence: CASNVGRNQPQHF. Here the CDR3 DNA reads TGTGCCAGCAATGTGGGCAGAAATCAGCCCCAGCATTTT.

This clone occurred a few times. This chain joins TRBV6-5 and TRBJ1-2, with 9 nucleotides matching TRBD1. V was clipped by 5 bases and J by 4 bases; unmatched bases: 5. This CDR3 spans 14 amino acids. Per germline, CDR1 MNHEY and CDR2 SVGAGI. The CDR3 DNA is TGTGCCAGCAGTAGGGACAGGGAAGCCTATGGCTACACCTTC. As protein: CASSRDREAYGYTF.

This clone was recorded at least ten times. CDR3 sequence (DNA): TGTGCCACCCCCCCGGGACTAGCGGGACCCTCCACCTACAATGAGCAGTTCTTC. It specifies CATPPGLAGPSTYNEQFF. The chain carries TRBV2 and TRBJ2-1; TRBD2 aligns across 13 bases. J was trimmed by 2 bases and V by 10 bases; bases with no gene match: 14. The CDR3 length is 18 residues. CDR1 is SNHLY, CDR2 FYNNEI, per germline.

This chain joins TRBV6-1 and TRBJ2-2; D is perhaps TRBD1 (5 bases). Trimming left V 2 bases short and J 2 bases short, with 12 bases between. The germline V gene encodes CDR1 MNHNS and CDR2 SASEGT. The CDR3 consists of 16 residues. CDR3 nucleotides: TGTGCCAGCAGTGAACAACTGACAGCAAACACCGGGGAGCTGTTTTTT. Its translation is CASSEQLTANTGELFF.

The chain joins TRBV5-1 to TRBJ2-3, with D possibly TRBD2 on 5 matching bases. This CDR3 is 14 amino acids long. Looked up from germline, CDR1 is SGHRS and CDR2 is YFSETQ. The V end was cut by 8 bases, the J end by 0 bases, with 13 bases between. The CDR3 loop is CASKSWTSTDTQYF. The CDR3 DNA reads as TGCGCCAGTAAAAGTTGGACTAGCACAGATACGCAGTATTTT.

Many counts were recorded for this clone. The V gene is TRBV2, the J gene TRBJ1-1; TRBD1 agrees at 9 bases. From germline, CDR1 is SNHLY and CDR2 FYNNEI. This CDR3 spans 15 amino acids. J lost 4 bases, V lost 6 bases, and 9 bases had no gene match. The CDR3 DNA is TGTGCCAGCAGGGGGACAGGGACCATGGGCACTGAAGCTTTCTTT. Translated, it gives CASRGTGTMGTEAFF.

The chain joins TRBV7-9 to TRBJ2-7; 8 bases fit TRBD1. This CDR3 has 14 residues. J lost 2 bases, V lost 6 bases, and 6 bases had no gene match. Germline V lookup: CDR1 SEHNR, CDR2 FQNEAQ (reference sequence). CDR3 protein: CASSSTGETYEQYV. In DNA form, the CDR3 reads TGTGCCAGCAGTTCGACAGGGGAAACCTACGAGCAGTACGTC.

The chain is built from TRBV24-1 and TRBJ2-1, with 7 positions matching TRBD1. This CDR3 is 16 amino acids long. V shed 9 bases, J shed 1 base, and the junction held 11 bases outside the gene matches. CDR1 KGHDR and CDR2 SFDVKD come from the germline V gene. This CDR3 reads CATGDRGTRSYNEQFF. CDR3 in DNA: TGTGCCACCGGGGACAGAGGGACCCGTTCCTACAATGAGCAGTTCTTC.